This T cell receptor beta chain was sequenced in a study of memory CD4+ T cells and cytomegalovirus serostatus. Looking at the study overall: Of the healthy Belgian adults, 9 were CMV seropositive and 24 seronegative. General observations from the study: Suggested: most of the CMV-linked TCR signature lies in CD4+ memory cells.

V lost 2 bases and J lost 9; bases outside the gene matches: 4. The CDR3 runs to 13 residues. In germline, CDR1 is LNHDA, CDR2 SQIVND (reference sequence). Single viable CD3+CD4+CD8-CD45RO+ cells were sorted as the memory CD4+ T cells. As regards this clone: Its antigen is unknown.

Profiling relied on immunoSEQ multiplex PCR, and the TCRdb table lists in-frame clones only, not all of them. The sample lists around 40,000 clones, about 73% occurring once. The receptor was isolated from an adult in good health and CMV-seronegative. The chain has TRBV19 and TRBJ2-1, with 7 positions matching TRBD2. Sequenced sample: memory CD4+ T cells from blood. The CDR3 DNA is TGTGCCAGTAGTATAACAGGCGGGGGTGAGCAGTTCTTC. Translating gives CASSITGGGEQFF.